This entry lists 9 T cell receptor beta chains sequenced from one sample in a study of T-cell reconstitution after alpha-beta-depleted transplantation in children listed by TCRdb under 2016. The intended sense of this specimen's treatment or condition label: allogeneic hematopoietic cell transplantation with graft depleted of TCRalphabeta T cells and CD19 B cells. Libraries were made using PCR. Sequencing was carried out with an Illumina HiSeq 2500. TCR libraries were prepared with molecular barcoding, using unique molecular identifiers to normalize TCRbeta repertoire quantification. TCRdb reran the public reads through fastp at Q25 and MiXCR, keeping productive beta chains. Records with the same CDR3 protein are collapsed into one entry carrying the most frequent genes and DNA. The sample profile shows about 980,000 distinct CDR3 sequences; roughly 29% of them were found once. The ten largest clones represent roughly 28% of the sample.

Sequenced material: PBMCs, mostly from graft donor cells, taken 360 days after TCRalphabeta/CD19-depleted stem cell transplant. The receptors come from a boy under two years old who had a stem cell transplant for SCID, so the T cells may come from the graft donor.

The chain recombines TRBV3-1 with TRBJ2-5, with D uncertain. CDR3 length: 12 residues. Germline loops: CDR1 LGHDT, CDR2 YNNKEL (reference sequence). The V and J ends lost 4 bases and 5 bases respectively, with 8 bases between them. Written as DNA, the CDR3 is TGTGCCAGCAGCCGAAGGTTGGAGACCCAGTACTTC. This encodes CASSRRLETQYF.

The rearrangement links TRBV7-9 to TRBJ2-5, with D perhaps TRBD1 or TRBD2 (5 bases each). Germline V gene lookup returns CDR1 SEHNR and CDR2 FQNEAQ (reference sequence). This CDR3 has 17 amino acids. Trimming took off 5 bases at V and 5 bases at J, with 24 bases between the two ends. The CDR3 loop is CASSAVIGTGIGETQYF. CDR3 coding DNA: TGTGCCAGCAGCGCCGTAATCGGGACGGGAATCGGGGAGACCCAGTACTTC.

The chain is built from TRBV20-1 and TRBJ1-2; D is ambiguous. The V gene's germline CDR1 is DFQATT and CDR2 SNEGSKA (reference sequence). The V gene lost 4 bases and the J gene lost 4 bases, with 22 bases spanning the gap. CDR3 length equals 16 residues. CDR3 protein: CSATVEWPIRTYGYTF. CDR3 bases: TGCAGTGCTACCGTGGAATGGCCAATCAGAACCTATGGCTACACCTTC.

The sample holds a few counts of this clonotype. CDR3 sequence reads: CSAPRGMNTEAFF. The CDR3 DNA reads TGCAGTGCTCCCAGGGGAATGAACACTGAAGCTTTCTTT. This rearrangement joins TRBV20-1 to TRBJ1-1; TRBD1 is a possible D gene (6 bases). Trimming removed 5 bases at V and 0 bases at J, with 10 bases between. The germline gives CDR1 DFQATT, CDR2 SNEGSKA (reference sequence). CDR3 length: 13 residues.

V usage is TRBV7-9 and J usage is TRBJ2-1; 7 bases fit TRBD2. The CDR3 runs 13 residues. V gave up 10 bases and J gave up 10 bases; unmatched junction bases: 13. In germline, CDR1 is SEHNR, CDR2 FQNEAQ (reference sequence). CDR3 in DNA: TGTGCCACCGCAGACGGGGGGTCCCTCGAGCAGTTCTTC. Its translation is CATADGGSLEQFF. The complete variable domain, with remaining parts taken from reference TRBV7-9 and TRBJ2-1, reads DTGVSQNPRHKITKRGQNVTFRCDPISEHNRLYWYRQTLGQGPEFLTYFQNEAQLEKSRLLSDRFSAERPKGSFSTLEIQRTEQGDSAMYLCATADGGSLEQFFGPGTRLTVL.

This clonotype has just a few counts. This chain uses TRBV12-3 or TRBV12-4 with TRBJ2-1; D is perhaps TRBD2 (5 bases). The CDR3 is made up of 16 amino acids. V was clipped by 3 bases and J by 0 bases, with 12 bases between them. The CDR3, as DNA: TGTGCCAGCAGTTTTGGGAGCGTTAGCTCCTACAATGAGCAGTTCTTC. Translation gives CASSFGSVSSYNEQFF.

There are a few counts of this clonotype. In DNA form, the CDR3 reads TGTGCCAGCAACCCCCTAGCGGGGGGTAACAATGAGCAGTTCTTC. Protein product: CASNPLAGGNNEQFF. The chain is built from TRBV6-1 and TRBJ2-1; 11 nucleotides match TRBD2. In germline, CDR1 is MNHNS, CDR2 SASEGT. Trimming cost V 7 bases and J 5 bases; bases outside gene matches: 7. CDR3 size: 15 residues.

This clonotype has more than one count but fewer than ten. The chain has TRBV12-3 or TRBV12-4 and TRBJ1-6, with a weak D call TRBD1 (5 bases). The CDR3 is made up of 15 amino acids. V gave up 5 bases and J gave up 5 bases, with 13 bases separating them. The CDR3 loop is CASSIGDGNNSPLHF. CDR3 coding DNA: TGTGCCAGCAGTATTGGGGACGGGAATAATTCACCCCTCCACTTT.

This clonotype was recorded at least ten times. The chain is built from TRBV13 and TRBJ2-1; D is uncertain. CDR3 length equals 13 residues. The germline gives CDR1 PRHDT, CDR2 FYEKMQ (reference sequence). V was pared by 3 bases and J by 9 bases, with 12 bases between. The CDR3 bases are TGTGCCAGCAGCTTTCTTCCAGAATGTGAGCAGTTCTTC. Amino acids: CASSFLPECEQFF.